This passage covers 20 T cell receptor beta chains from one sample sequenced in a study of T cells in Graves' hyperthyroidism and ophthalmopathy. Amplified TCR beta CDR3 regions derived from RNA transcripts. First-round RT-PCR targeting the TCR CDR3 was performed with the HTBI primer set. TCRdb itself ran the multiplex PCR reads through MiXCR, one entry per CDR3 protein. The data contain about 500,000 distinct CDR3 sequences, 15% to 20% of them seen just once; the ten biggest clones take up around 19%. The sample taken for sequencing was blood. The receptor source for this set is a woman aged 18-35 years with Graves' hyperthyroidism.

This clonotype was recorded at least ten times. The chain has TRBV5-6 and TRBJ2-7; TRBD1 aligns across 7 bases. The CDR3 is made up of 15 amino acids. CDR1 and CDR2 (germline): SGHDT, YYEEEE. J gave up 0 bases and V 4 bases, and 7 bases lay outside the gene matches. CDR3 sequence: CASSPQGPSSYEQYF. CDR3 sequence (DNA): TGTGCCAGCAGCCCACAGGGGCCCAGCTCCTACGAGCAGTACTTC.

Ten or more counts support this clonotype. The rearrangement uses TRBV6-1 and TRBJ1-4; a possible D gene is TRBD1 (6 bases). The CDR3 extends over 15 amino acids. Looked up from germline, CDR1 is MNHNS and CDR2 is SASEGT. V was cut by 10 bases and J by 0 bases, with 15 bases left in between. The CDR3 bases are TGTGCCATCCGCGGGGGCTTTGCAACTAATGAAAAACTGTTTTTT. This encodes CAIRGGFATNEKLFF.

There are many counts of this clonotype. The chain couples TRBV6-1 to TRBJ1-2, with TRBD1 identical over 7 bases. Losses at the gene ends were 6 bases for V and 4 bases for J; bases not matched to a gene: 5. This CDR3 spans 13 amino acids. CDR1 and CDR2 from the germline V gene are MNHNS and SASEGT. CDR3 sequence: CASSADRAYGYTF. CDR3 in DNA: TGTGCCAGCAGCGCCGACAGGGCCTATGGCTACACCTTC.

This clonotype appeared a few times. The gene calls are TRBV5-1 and TRBJ2-4; 10 positions match TRBD1. The CDR3 consists of 16 residues. Germline values: CDR1 SGHRS, CDR2 YFSETQ. V shed 4 bases and J 2 bases; nucleotides not matched to a gene: 6. The CDR3, as DNA: TGCGCCAGCAGCATAGGGACAGGGGAGACCAAAAACATTCAGTACTTC. It is translated as CASSIGTGETKNIQYF.

This clonotype was recorded at least ten times. V is TRBV20-1 and J is TRBJ1-5; D is uncertain. CDR3 length equals 13 residues. V lost 3 bases and J 0 bases, leaving 6 bases between the germline ends. Germline V lookup: CDR1 DFQATT, CDR2 SNEGSKA (reference sequence). CDR3 DNA sequence: TGCAGTGCTAGCCGGGATAGCAATCAGCCCCAGCATTTT. Amino acids: CSASRDSNQPQHF.

The gene calls are TRBV7-2 and TRBJ2-7; TRBD2 matches 8 bases. The V segment lost 3 bases and the J segment 0 bases; nucleotides outside the gene matches: 7. Germline V CDR1 and CDR2: SGHTA, FQGNSA. The CDR3 totals 16 residues. The DNA of the CDR3 is TGTGCCAGCAGCTTGATACTAGCGGAGAGCTCCTACGAGCAGTACTTC. Translated, it gives CASSLILAESSYEQYF.

The gene calls are TRBV15 and TRBJ1-2; no firm D call. The CDR3 runs to 16 residues. Per the germline V gene, CDR1 is LNHNV and CDR2 is YYDKDF (reference sequence). V lost 0 bases and J lost 4, with 15 bases in between. For the CDR3, the DNA is TGTGCCACCAGCAGAGATAGTGCGGGAATAGGCTATGGCTACACCTTC. Its translation is CATSRDSAGIGYGYTF.

The V and J genes are TRBV12-5 and TRBJ2-7; 9 bases align to TRBD2. Trimming cost V 3 bases and J 5 bases; bases outside gene matches: 11. This CDR3 comprises 16 residues. CDR1 is LGHNT, CDR2 FRNRAP, per germline. The DNA for the CDR3 is TGTGCTAGTGGTTTTCAGCGGGGGGCCGTGTTGCACGAGCAGTACTTC. This encodes CASGFQRGAVLHEQYF.

The chain carries TRBV15 and TRBJ2-7; 8 nucleotides line up with TRBD1. CDR1 is LNHNV and CDR2 is YYDKDF in the germline V gene (reference sequence). V dropped 2 bases and J dropped 0; count of bases not matched to a gene: 6. There are 16 residues in the CDR3. CDR3 sequence: CATSRSDRGISYEQYF. For the CDR3, the DNA is TGTGCCACCAGCAGATCCGACAGGGGAATCTCCTACGAGCAGTACTTC.

The V call is TRBV12-3 or TRBV12-4, the J call TRBJ1-6; no firm D call. V was pared by 2 bases and J by 10 bases, with 12 bases between. The CDR3 is 14 residues long. The DNA of the CDR3 is TGTGCCAGCAGTTTAAGTTGGATGGGATCACCCCTCCACTTT. This translates into CASSLSWMGSPLHF.

This clonotype has at least ten counts. The chain uses TRBV5-5 and TRBJ1-1; 9 nucleotides align to TRBD1. V lost 0 bases and J lost 7; bases outside the gene matches: 10. In germline, CDR1 is SGHKS, CDR2 YYEKEE (reference sequence). CDR3 length: 16 amino acids. CDR3: CASSLVALDRGHEAFF. In nucleotides, the CDR3 is TGTGCCAGCAGCTTGGTTGCGCTGGACAGGGGCCATGAAGCTTTCTTT. Combining the CDR3 with reference TRBV5-5 and TRBJ1-1 gives the whole variable domain DAGVTQSPTHLIKTRGQQVTLRCSPISGHKSVSWYQQVLGQGPQFIFQYYEKEERGRGNFPDRFSARQFPNYSSELNVNALLLGDSALYLCASSLVALDRGHEAFFGQGTRLTVV.

This clonotype has just a few counts. V is TRBV28 and J is TRBJ2-3; 8 nucleotides agree with TRBD2. The junction had 7 bases not matched to a gene; V was cut back by 7 bases and J by 4 bases. This CDR3 has 14 amino acids. The V gene's germline CDR1 is MDHEN and CDR2 SYDVKM. CDR3 coding DNA: TGTGCCAGCATCAACCGGGGGGGTCCAGATACGCAGTATTTT. Amino acid sequence: CASINRGGPDTQYF.

This clonotype was recorded a few times. This chain connects TRBV20-1 to TRBJ2-1; TRBD1 matches 8 bases. This CDR3 comprises 12 residues. V dropped 3 bases and J dropped 13; count of bases not matched to a gene: 8. Germline V gene lookup returns CDR1 DFQATT and CDR2 SNEGSKA (reference sequence). CDR3 sequence reads: CSARGDRGTQFF. The CDR3, as DNA: TGCAGTGCTAGGGGAGACAGGGGAACACAGTTCTTC.

The rearrangement links TRBV12-3 or TRBV12-4 to TRBJ2-2, with no clear D. The CDR3 is made up of 12 amino acids. The V and J ends lost 6 bases and 7 bases respectively, with 9 bases between them. Here the CDR3 reads CASRDGLGELFF. CDR3 bases: TGTGCCAGCAGGGATGGGCTCGGGGAGCTGTTTTTT.

A word on this clonotype: This sequence may be a read error, since a much larger clone differs from it by one base. The chain links TRBV12-3 or TRBV12-4 to TRBJ2-5, with TRBD1 identical over 7 bases. Trimming took 6 bases from V and 4 from J; bases not matched to a gene: 8. This CDR3 contains 14 residues. CDR3 bases: TGTGCCAGCAGCATTACCGGGACAGTAGAGACCCAGTACTTC. The encoded protein is CASSITGTVETQYF.

Ten or more counts support this clonotype. The J gene is TRBJ1-1, the V gene TRBV30; the D gene is possibly TRBD1 (5 bases). This CDR3 spans 14 amino acids. V lost 2 bases and J lost 3, with 13 bases in between. Germline lookup yields CDR1 GTSNPN and CDR2 SVGIG (reference sequence). The CDR3 DNA sequence: TGTGCCTGGAGTCGGGGACCTAGGGACACTGAAGCTTTCTTT. Encoded protein: CAWSRGPRDTEAFF.

There are many counts of this clonotype. This chain connects TRBV7-9 to TRBJ1-5, with 9 bases matching TRBD1. The CDR3 sequence is 15 residues long. With 5 bases clipped from V and 6 bases from J, the junction kept 8 bases outside the gene matches. Germline V gives CDR1 SEHNR, CDR2 FQNEAQ (reference sequence). Here the CDR3 reads CASSLGGTGTQPQHF. The CDR3 DNA reads as TGTGCCAGCAGCCTAGGGGGGACAGGGACTCAGCCCCAGCATTTT.

Concerning this clonotype: A clone one base away is much larger, so this may be a read error. J is TRBJ1-2 and V is TRBV3-1; unclear D gene. CDR3 length: 12 amino acids. Per the germline V gene, CDR1 is LGHDT and CDR2 is YNNKEL (reference sequence). CDR3 bases: TGTGCCAGCAGCCGAGGAGAATATGGCTCCACCTTC. Translating gives CASSRGEYGSTF.

This clonotype was observed at least ten times. The chain has TRBV20-1 and TRBJ2-2; 7 nucleotides line up with TRBD1. The germline V gene has CDR1 DFQATT and CDR2 SNEGSKA (reference sequence). J lost 5 bases, V lost 2 bases, and 5 bases had no gene match. The CDR3 has 14 residues. The CDR3 region has the DNA TGCAGTGCTAGATTAGCAGGGGGAACCGGGGAGCTGTTTTTT. Its translation: CSARLAGGTGELFF.

This clonotype was observed a few times. The chain joins TRBV10-1 to TRBJ2-5, with D hard to call. CDR1 WNHNN and CDR2 SYGVQD come from the germline V gene (reference sequence). Trimming took off 1 base at V and 5 bases at J, with 5 bases between the two ends. This CDR3 is 12 amino acids long. The CDR3 DNA reads as TGCGCCAGCAGTGAGTTATTGGAGACCCAGTACTTC. It specifies CASSELLETQYF.